Included here is one T cell receptor (beta chain) sequence, with context. The target antigen is unknown. This record belongs to a study of T cells expressing NK-cell markers. The overall study: Investigators obtained TCR beta repertoires from sorted CD3+CD56+NKG2C+, CD3+CD56+NKG2C- and CD3+CD56-NKG2C+ T cells.

TCR beta cDNA was generated via 5'RACE template switching incorporating UMIs. TCRdb reprocessed the 5' RACE reads and reports one entry per CDR3 protein, with no DNA. This sample carries some 500,000 distinct CDR3 sequences, with more than 1.4% going to the ten biggest clones. The CDR3 runs 15 residues. The germline gives CDR1 DFQATT, CDR2 SNEGSKA (reference sequence). Whole-study results and caveats: HCMV specificity of the expanded NKG2C+ T cell clones stayed unclear.

Sample: blood T cells: a sorted CD56 or NKG2C T cell subset, CD4+ or CD8+ T cells, or bulk PBMC T cells (not recorded which). This chain uses TRBV20-1 with TRBJ1-6. The source of this sequence is a woman in her fifties or sixties in good health. This chain's CDR3 is CSASKIASNNSPLHF.